Detailed here is one TCR beta chain. The data are from a study of Graves' ophthalmopathy and Graves' hyperthyroidism. TCR beta CDR3 regions were amplified from RNA transcripts. Scientists carried out first-round RT-PCR using HTBI primers and then a second-round multiplex PCR. TCRdb independently ran MiXCR on the multiplex PCR reads; one entry per CDR3 protein. The sample yields over a million distinct CDR3 sequences, 35% to 45% seen once. In germline, CDR1 is MGHDK, CDR2 SYGVNS. The CDR3 loop spans 14 amino acids. With 8 bases clipped from V and 3 bases from J, the junction kept 6 bases outside the gene matches.

The TCR comes from an adult man with Graves' hyperthyroidism. The sample taken for sequencing was peripheral blood or thyroid tissue (not recorded which). V gene TRBV25-1 combines with J gene TRBJ2-3; TRBD1 matches at 9 bases. The CDR3 spells CASGDRASTDTQYF. The CDR3 DNA is TGTGCCAGCGGGGACAGGGCCTCTACAGATACGCAGTATTTT.